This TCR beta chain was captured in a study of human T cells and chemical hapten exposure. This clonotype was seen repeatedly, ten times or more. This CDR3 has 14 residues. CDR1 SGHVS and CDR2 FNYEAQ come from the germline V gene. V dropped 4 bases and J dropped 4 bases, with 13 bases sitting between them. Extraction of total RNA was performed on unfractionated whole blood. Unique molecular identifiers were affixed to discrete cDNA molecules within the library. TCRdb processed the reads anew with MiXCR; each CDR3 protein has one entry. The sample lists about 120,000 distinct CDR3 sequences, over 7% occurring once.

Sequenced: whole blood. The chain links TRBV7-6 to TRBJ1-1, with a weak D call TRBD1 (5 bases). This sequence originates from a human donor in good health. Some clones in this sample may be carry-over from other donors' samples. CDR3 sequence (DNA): TGTGCCAGCAGCTCCAGGGAAGGAGGCACTGAAGCTTTCTTT. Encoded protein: CASSSREGGTEAFF.